Below, 13 T cell receptor beta chains from the same sample are listed, as sequenced in a study of blood T cell repertoires in COVID-19. The method was immunoSEQ multiplex PCR; TCRdb's version includes in-frame clones alone and lacks a portion of them. The sample includes over 150,000 clones, roughly 86% of them seen just once. Sequenced: peripheral blood. These TCRs come from a man aged 50-59 years with active or convalescent COVID-19.

This sequence joins TRBV6-1 and TRBJ2-5; tentatively, D is TRBD2 (7 bases). In germline, CDR1 is MNHNS, CDR2 SASEGT. The ends were cut back, 3 bases at V and 5 bases at J, with 16 bases in the middle. CDR3 length: 15 residues. The CDR3 sequence is CASSDPGGAGETQYF. In DNA form, the CDR3 reads TGTGCCAGCAGTGATCCTGGGGGGGCAGGGGAGACCCAGTACTTC.

The chain employs TRBV24-1 and TRBJ2-3; 9 bases map to TRBD2. Germline CDR1 KGHDR, CDR2 SFDVKD. The CDR3 consists of 15 residues. With 3 bases clipped from V and 3 bases from J, the junction kept 3 bases outside the gene matches. The DNA of the CDR3 is TGTGCCACCAGTGATCGGCTAGCGGGGACAGATACGCAGTATTTT. Protein sequence: CATSDRLAGTDTQYF.

This clone was detected only a few times. The J gene is TRBJ1-2, the V gene TRBV9; maybe TRBD1 (6 bases). CDR1 is SGDLS, CDR2 YYNGEE, per germline. The CDR3 is made up of 15 amino acids. V was cut by 4 bases and J by 0 bases, with 13 bases left in between. CDR3 in amino acids: CASSPTGKSNYGYTF. CDR3 DNA sequence: TGTGCCAGCAGCCCTACAGGGAAATCTAACTATGGCTACACCTTC.

The chain recombines TRBV7-9 with TRBJ2-7; 7 bases agree with TRBD1. Unmatched junction bases numbered 8, after V lost 2 bases and J lost 4 bases. CDR1 is SEHNR and CDR2 is FQNEAQ in the germline V gene (reference sequence). The CDR3 has 15 amino acids. In DNA form, the CDR3 reads TGTGCCAGCAGCTTAAGGGCCGAGACAGGGTACGAGCAGTACTTC. It yields the protein CASSLRAETGYEQYF.

The V call is TRBV9, the J call TRBJ2-7; 9 positions match TRBD1. The CDR3 totals 18 residues. Germline assignment: CDR1 SGDLS and CDR2 YYNGEE. V trimming: 1 base; J trimming: 0 bases; junction bases outside the gene matches: 11. The CDR3: CASSVTGGPPYYSYEQYF. The DNA of the CDR3 is TGTGCCAGCAGCGTAACAGGGGGCCCCCCATATTACTCCTACGAGCAGTACTTC.

The chain employs TRBV4-1 and TRBJ2-5, with 12 positions matching TRBD2. Germline lookup yields CDR1 MGHRA and CDR2 YSYEKL. There are 18 residues in the CDR3. J gave up 4 bases and V 3 bases, and 12 bases lay outside the gene matches. This CDR3 is CASSHGLAGHTKGETQYF. CDR3 DNA sequence: TGCGCCAGCAGCCACGGACTAGCGGGGCACACTAAGGGAGAGACCCAGTACTTC.

The chain is built from TRBV6-5 and TRBJ1-6, with 8 bases lining up with TRBD1. The germline gives CDR1 MNHEY, CDR2 SVGAGI. V was pared by 4 bases and J by 8 bases, with 7 bases of the junction left unmatched. This CDR3 region has 15 residues. This CDR3 is CASSSPGGIHSPLHF. CDR3 DNA: TGTGCCAGCAGTTCGCCAGGGGGCATCCATTCACCCCTCCACTTT.

The rearrangement joins TRBV19 to TRBJ2-7; no firm D call. The CDR3 is 16 amino acids. The V end lost 4 bases, the J end lost 7 bases, and 23 bases lay between the germline ends. Germline loops: CDR1 LNHDA, CDR2 SQIVND (reference sequence). The CDR3 DNA follows: TGTGCCAGTAGTACCCAAAGCACCTATCCTACGGGTGAGCAGTACTTC. It codes for CASSTQSTYPTGEQYF.

This clone was seen only once. The rearrangement uses TRBV4-2 and TRBJ2-4; 8 bases fit TRBD2. The CDR3 has 20 amino acids. V dropped 3 bases and J dropped 8; count of bases not matched to a gene: 24. Germline CDR1 reads LGHNA; CDR2 reads YNFKEQ. As DNA, the CDR3 is TGTGCCAGCAGCCATACAGGGAGTCTGGGGACTAGTACAGAGGGGCACATTCAGTACTTC. This gives the protein CASSHTGSLGTSTEGHIQYF.

This sequence joins TRBV6-5 and TRBJ2-7; D unresolved. The V and J ends lost 2 bases and 7 bases respectively, with 12 bases between them. The CDR3 has 13 residues. Germline loops: CDR1 MNHEY, CDR2 SVGAGI. The CDR3 spells CASSYPGTREQYF. CDR3 sequence (DNA): TGTGCCAGCAGTTACCCCGGTACGAGGGAGCAGTACTTC.

This chain links TRBV2 with TRBJ1-6; D perhaps matches TRBD1 (5 bases). Germline V CDR1 and CDR2: SNHLY, FYNNEI. V was clipped by 6 bases and J by 8 bases, with 8 bases between them. The CDR3 has 12 amino acids. Written as DNA, the CDR3 is TGTGCCAGCAGGGAACAGGATTCACCCCTCCACTTT. This sequence encodes CASREQDSPLHF.

This clone was detected only a few times. For the CDR3, the DNA is TGTGCCAGCAGCGGCAGGGGTAGCGCCGAGCAGTACTTC. Its protein product is CASSGRGSAEQYF. The V and J genes are TRBV5-4 and TRBJ2-7, with a weak D call TRBD1 (6 bases). The CDR3 runs 13 residues. V was trimmed by 4 bases and J by 6 bases, leaving 14 bases between them. Germline V gives CDR1 SGHNT, CDR2 YYREEE (reference sequence).

By frequency in the sample, this clone is medium-sized. This rearrangement joins TRBV6-5 to TRBJ1-5, with D perhaps matching TRBD1 (6 bases). V gave up 6 bases and J gave up 5 bases, with 17 bases separating them. Germline-derived CDR1 and CDR2 are MNHEY and SVGAGI. The CDR3 extends over 15 amino acids. The CDR3, as DNA: TGTGCCAGCAGGCCACAGGGTATGATCCATCAGCCCCAGCATTTT. Protein: CASRPQGMIHQPQHF.